A single sample is the source of the 30 T cell receptor beta chains below, sequenced in a study of blood T cell repertoires in COVID-19. Sequencing used immunoSEQ multiplex PCR; TCRdb keeps in-frame clones, though not all of them. The sample holds 200,000 to 300,000 clones; about 80% are singletons and the top ten take 1.5% to 2%. Source material: peripheral blood. The receptors stem from a man aged 25-45 years who had recovered from COVID-19.

This chain links TRBV28 with TRBJ1-1, with D possibly matching TRBD1 (5 bases). The CDR3 is made up of 18 amino acids. V was clipped by 3 bases and J by 3 bases, with 23 bases between them. CDR1 MDHEN and CDR2 SYDVKM come from the germline V gene. CDR3 coding DNA: TGTGCCAGCAGTTTTCGGGCAGGGCCTTATTGGAGGGACACTGAAGCTTTCTTT. Its translation is CASSFRAGPYWRDTEAFF.

The chain uses TRBV2 and TRBJ2-3; 9 nucleotides line up with TRBD2. The CDR3 is made up of 16 amino acids. Per the germline V gene, CDR1 is SNHLY and CDR2 is FYNNEI. Losses at the gene ends were 2 bases for V and 2 bases for J; bases not matched to a gene: 5. DNA of the CDR3: TGTGCCAGCAGTGAATGGGAGCGGGGGGTCACAGATACGCAGTATTTT. Encoded protein: CASSEWERGVTDTQYF.

The genes are TRBV6-1 and TRBJ2-7, with 14 bases aligning to TRBD2. Unmatched junction bases numbered 8, after V lost 1 base and J lost 0 bases. The CDR3 runs to 19 residues. Germline assignment: CDR1 MNHNS and CDR2 SASEGT. The CDR3 nucleotides are TGTGCCAGCAGTGAAGGGACTAGCGGGGGGCCCGCCAGCTCCTACGAGCAGTACGTC. Translating it yields CASSEGTSGGPASSYEQYV.

V gene TRBV7-2 combines with J gene TRBJ1-2; D gene uncertain. Germline values: CDR1 SGHTA, CDR2 FQGNSA. This CDR3 contains 13 residues. Between the trimmed V and J ends, which lost 6 bases and 1 base, there was a span of 9 bases. CDR3 bases: TGTGCCAGCAGGGTAGTGGTTAACTATGGCTACACCTTC. Translating it yields CASRVVVNYGYTF. Full variable domain (missing parts from reference TRBV7-2 and TRBJ1-2): GAGVSQSPSNKVTEKGKDVELRCDPISGHTALYWYRQSLGQGLEFLIYFQGNSAPDKSGLPSDRFSAERTGGSVSTLTIQRTQQEDSAVYLCASRVVVNYGYTFGSGTRLTVV.

The rearrangement joins TRBV27 to TRBJ1-2; D is unresolved. V lost 5 bases, J lost 4 bases, and 14 bases lay in between. The CDR3 length is 14 residues. Germline V lookup: CDR1 MNHEY, CDR2 SMNVEV (reference sequence). This CDR3 is CASSTLRGGYGYTF. The CDR3 nucleotides read TGTGCCAGCAGTACCCTGAGAGGAGGCTATGGCTACACCTTC.

This clone was found a few times. This chain uses TRBV2 with TRBJ1-3; D possibly corresponds to TRBD1 (6 bases). The CDR3 sequence is 13 residues long. Per germline, CDR1 SNHLY and CDR2 FYNNEI. Trimming pared 5 bases from V and 4 bases from J, leaving 9 bases between. Here the CDR3 reads CASSTGPGNTIYF. In DNA, the CDR3 is TGTGCCAGCAGTACAGGGCCCGGAAACACCATATATTTT.

This clone showed up just a few times. The chain carries TRBV7-9 and TRBJ1-5, with D perhaps matching TRBD1 (6 bases). Per the germline V gene, CDR1 is SEHNR and CDR2 is FQNEAQ (reference sequence). This CDR3 contains 14 residues. The V gene lost 5 bases and the J gene lost 7 bases, with 15 bases spanning the gap. The CDR3 loop reads CASSPRTVEQPQHF. The CDR3 DNA reads TGTGCCAGCAGCCCCAGGACAGTAGAACAGCCCCAGCATTTT.

The chain joins TRBV5-1 to TRBJ1-6; D is perhaps TRBD1 (6 bases). Trimming took 0 bases from V and 7 from J, leaving 11 bases between them. The CDR3 sequence is 15 residues long. CDR1 is SGHRS, CDR2 YFSETQ, per germline. The CDR3 region is CASSLDRVGNSPLHF. The CDR3 DNA sequence: TGCGCCAGCAGCTTGGACAGGGTCGGGAATTCACCCCTCCACTTT.

V usage is TRBV19 and J usage is TRBJ2-3; 8 nucleotides agree with TRBD1. After removal of 4 bases from V and 5 bases from J, the junction contained 11 bases not matched to a gene. This CDR3 comprises 16 residues. Looked up from germline, CDR1 is LNHDA and CDR2 is SQIVND (reference sequence). DNA for the CDR3: TGTGCCAGTAGTAGGAATACAGGGGGACCACAAGATACGCAGTATTTT. Its protein product is CASSRNTGGPQDTQYF.

This sequence joins TRBV18 and TRBJ1-1, with 8 bases fitting TRBD1. The CDR3 contains 16 residues. CDR1 and CDR2 from the germline V gene are KGHSH and LQKENI. V lost 1 base, J lost 6 bases, and 10 bases stayed unmatched. CDR3 amino acids: CASSPLELAGGSEAFF. The CDR3 coding sequence is TGTGCCAGCTCACCACTGGAGCTGGCAGGGGGCTCTGAAGCTTTCTTT.

The chain employs TRBV28 and TRBJ1-6, with D perhaps matching TRBD1 (6 bases). Germline CDR1 and CDR2: MDHEN and SYDVKM. V was cut by 6 bases and J by 7 bases, with 19 bases left in between. The CDR3 spans 16 residues. The CDR3 DNA follows: TGTGCCAGCAGACTCGTTTCCGGGACACGAAATTCACCCCTCCACTTT. Translating gives CASRLVSGTRNSPLHF.

This chain joins TRBV5-1 and TRBJ1-4, with a weak D call TRBD1 (5 bases). The V gene's germline CDR1 is SGHRS and CDR2 YFSETQ. The CDR3 is made up of 14 amino acids. Trimming cost V 4 bases and J 7 bases, with 14 bases left between them. In DNA form, the CDR3 reads TGCGCCAGCAGCCCTGGGGCAGGGATTGAAAAACTGTTTTTT. This sequence encodes CASSPGAGIEKLFF.

This clone was counted between two and nine times. The chain carries TRBV6-5 and TRBJ1-2; D might be TRBD1 (5 bases). Trimming took 6 bases from V and 4 from J, leaving 9 bases between them. In germline, CDR1 is MNHEY, CDR2 SVGAGI. The CDR3 consists of 12 residues. CDR3 nucleotide sequence: TGTGCCAGCAGGATGGGGGGCTATGGCTACACCTTC. This translates into CASRMGGYGYTF.

The genes are TRBV11-2 and TRBJ2-1; 8 nucleotides agree with TRBD2. Unmatched junction bases numbered 8, after V lost 0 bases and J lost 4 bases. The CDR3 length is 17 residues. CDR1 SGHAT and CDR2 FQNNGV come from the germline V gene. CDR3 sequence reads: CASSLDRASGSYNEQFF. In DNA, the CDR3 is TGTGCCAGCAGCTTAGACCGCGCTAGCGGGTCTTACAATGAGCAGTTCTTC.

This clone appeared once. The rearrangement joins TRBV5-4 to TRBJ1-5; 9 bases are shared with TRBD1. Germline loops: CDR1 SGHNT, CDR2 YYREEE (reference sequence). Losses at the gene ends were 4 bases for V and 7 bases for J; bases not matched to a gene: 9. The CDR3 length is 15 residues. The CDR3 protein is CASSVGTGTGQPQHF. CDR3 bases: TGTGCCAGCAGCGTCGGGACAGGGACAGGCCAGCCCCAGCATTTT. Full variable domain (missing parts from reference TRBV5-4 and TRBJ1-5): ETGVTQSPTHLIKTRGQQVTLRCSSQSGHNTVSWYQQALGQGPQFIFQYYREEENGRGNFPPRFSGLQFPNYSSELNVNALELDDSALYLCASSVGTGTGQPQHFGDGTRLSIL.

The genes are TRBV6-1 and TRBJ1-1, with unresolved D. There are 14 residues in the CDR3. Germline V gene sequence: CDR1 MNHNS, CDR2 SASEGT. V was pared by 1 base and J by 6 bases, with 12 bases between. The CDR3 spells CASSEVAVLPEAFF. The CDR3 coding sequence is TGTGCCAGCAGTGAAGTCGCCGTACTACCTGAAGCTTTCTTT.

This clone was observed a single time. This chain connects TRBV2 to TRBJ2-3; the D gene is possibly TRBD1 (5 bases). The germline V gene has CDR1 SNHLY and CDR2 FYNNEI. V was cut by 6 bases and J by 4 bases, with 17 bases left in between. CDR3 length: 15 residues. The CDR3 sequence is CASSGQGSVADTQYF. The CDR3 nucleotides read TGTGCCAGCAGCGGCCAGGGCAGTGTGGCAGATACGCAGTATTTT.

This clone showed up just once. The chain combines TRBV9 with TRBJ1-2, with TRBD1 matching over 7 bases. The CDR3 runs to 16 residues. CDR1 and CDR2 (germline): SGDLS, YYNGEE. The V gene end was trimmed by 3 bases and the J gene end by 3 bases; junction bases not matched to a gene: 11. CDR3 region: CASSAEMTGRHYGYTF. The CDR3, as DNA: TGTGCCAGCAGCGCTGAGATGACAGGGCGCCACTATGGCTACACCTTC.

This sequence joins TRBV3-1 (or the pseudogene TRBV3-2) and TRBJ2-5; 11 bases match TRBD2. Unmatched junction bases numbered 8, after V lost 6 bases and J lost 5 bases. Germline CDR1 and CDR2: LGHDT and YNNKEL (reference sequence). CDR3 length: 15 residues. The CDR3 loop reads CASRTLAGGQETQYF. The CDR3 DNA reads TGTGCCAGCAGGACCTTAGCGGGGGGGCAGGAGACCCAGTACTTC.

This rearrangement joins TRBV5-6 to TRBJ2-3; D possibly corresponds to TRBD1 (6 bases). The CDR3 is 14 amino acids. Trimming shortened V by 0 bases and J by 2 bases, and 7 bases separated the two germline ends. CDR1 SGHDT and CDR2 YYEEEE come from the germline V gene. The CDR3 sequence is CASSLAGDTDTQYF. CDR3 coding DNA: TGTGCCAGCAGCTTGGCAGGGGACACAGATACGCAGTATTTT.

This clone was observed at least ten times. The rearrangement uses TRBV28 and TRBJ1-2, with 10 bases lining up with TRBD1. In germline, CDR1 is MDHEN, CDR2 SYDVKM. V lost 5 bases and J lost 8; bases outside the gene matches: 11. CDR3 length: 15 amino acids. The CDR3 sequence is CASSPGADRGRGYTF. In DNA form, the CDR3 reads TGTGCCAGCAGTCCAGGAGCAGACAGGGGGCGAGGCTACACCTTC.

This clone has only a few counts. This rearrangement joins TRBV10-3 to TRBJ2-5; TRBD2 agrees at 9 bases. This CDR3 has 14 residues. Trimming cost V 10 bases and J 5 bases; bases outside gene matches: 11. CDR1 and CDR2 from the germline V gene are ENHRY and SYGVKD. This CDR3 is CATRGGAMGETQYF. Here the CDR3 DNA reads TGTGCCACCCGCGGGGGGGCCATGGGCGAGACCCAGTACTTC.

The sample holds one count of this clone. The rearrangement links TRBV5-8 to TRBJ2-1; 8 nucleotides line up with TRBD2. V was pared by 5 bases and J by 4 bases, with 8 bases of the junction left unmatched. Germline V gene data show CDR1 as SGHTS and CDR2 as YDEGEE. The CDR3 has 15 residues. The CDR3 spells CASSFSGVIYNEQFF. CDR3 DNA sequence: TGTGCCAGCAGTTTTAGCGGGGTGATATACAATGAGCAGTTCTTC. The variable domain in full, with the rest retrieved from reference TRBV5-8 and TRBJ2-1, is EAGVTQSPTHLIKTRGQQATLRCSPISGHTSVYWYQQALGLGLQFLLWYDEGEERNRGNFPPRFSGRQFPNYSSELNVNALELEDSALYLCASSFSGVIYNEQFFGPGTRLTVL.

The CDR3 reads CASSFDSTYEQYF. The CDR3, as DNA: TGTGCCAGCAGCTTTGACTCCACCTACGAGCAGTACTTC. The chain is built from TRBV7-2 and TRBJ2-7; D uncertain. The V gene lost 3 bases and the J gene lost 2 bases, with 8 bases spanning the gap. The germline V gene encodes CDR1 SGHTA and CDR2 FQGNSA. This CDR3 is built from 13 residues. Based on the CDR3 plus reference TRBV7-2 and TRBJ2-7, the full variable domain is GAGVSQSPSNKVTEKGKDVELRCDPISGHTALYWYRQSLGQGLEFLIYFQGNSAPDKSGLPSDRFSAERTGGSVSTLTIQRTQQEDSAVYLCASSFDSTYEQYFGPGTRLTVT.

J is TRBJ1-1 and V is TRBV3-1 (or the pseudogene TRBV3-2); perhaps TRBD1 as D (6 bases). The CDR3 loop spans 15 amino acids. Germline V gene data show CDR1 as LGHDT and CDR2 as YNNKEL (reference sequence). V was shortened by 1 base and J by 6 bases, with 15 bases between the two germline ends. CDR3 sequence: CASSQVSRGVAEAFF. The CDR3 DNA follows: TGTGCCAGCAGCCAAGTTTCCAGGGGCGTCGCTGAAGCTTTCTTT.

This chain links TRBV29-1 with TRBJ1-1, with D perhaps matching TRBD1 (5 bases). Trimming took 6 bases from V and 4 from J, leaving 15 bases between them. The CDR3 extends over 13 amino acids. CDR1 is SQVTM and CDR2 is ANQGSEA in the germline V gene. CDR3: CSVLTGGSTEAFF. The CDR3, as DNA: TGCAGCGTCCTCACTGGGGGGAGCACTGAAGCTTTCTTT.

V gene TRBV7-9 combines with J gene TRBJ2-3; D may be TRBD2 (6 bases). Per the germline V gene, CDR1 is SEHNR and CDR2 is FQNEAQ (reference sequence). The CDR3 has 18 residues. The V end lost 2 bases, the J end lost 2 bases, and 20 bases lay between the germline ends. CDR3 region: CASSLRKAWTNPTDTQYF. The CDR3, as DNA: TGTGCCAGCAGCTTACGTAAAGCGTGGACTAACCCCACAGATACGCAGTATTTT. Combining the CDR3 with reference TRBV7-9 and TRBJ2-3 gives the whole variable domain DTGVSQNPRHKITKRGQNVTFRCDPISEHNRLYWYRQTLGQGPEFLTYFQNEAQLEKSRLLSDRFSAERPKGSFSTLEIQRTEQGDSAMYLCASSLRKAWTNPTDTQYFGPGTRLTVL.

This chain connects TRBV6-2 or TRBV6-3 to TRBJ1-2; perhaps TRBD1 as D (5 bases). V was pared by 0 bases and J by 2 bases, with 22 bases between. Germline lookup yields CDR1 MNHEY and CDR2 SVGEGT. The CDR3 has 19 amino acids. The DNA for the CDR3 is TGTGCCAGCAGTTACTCGATCCAGCCAGGGTCTTTCCCCAACTATGGCTACACCTTC. This encodes CASSYSIQPGSFPNYGYTF.

J is TRBJ2-2 and V is TRBV13; D gene ambiguous. The CDR3 spans 13 residues. CDR1 PRHDT and CDR2 FYEKMQ come from the germline V gene (reference sequence). Trimming stripped 2 bases from V and 6 bases from J, with 7 bases between. The CDR3: CASSLRVAGELFF. CDR3 DNA sequence: TGTGCCAGCAGCTTAAGAGTGGCCGGGGAGCTGTTTTTT. Filled out from reference TRBV13 and TRBJ2-2, the complete variable domain reads AAGVIQSPRHLIKEKRETATLKCYPIPRHDTVYWYQQGPGQDPQFLISFYEKMQSDKGSIPDRFSAQQFSDYHSELNMSSLELGDSALYFCASSLRVAGELFFGEGSRLTVL.

V is TRBV2 and J is TRBJ2-7; tentatively, D is TRBD1 (5 bases). V lost 6 bases and J 1 base, leaving 13 bases between the germline ends. This CDR3 spans 14 amino acids. CDR1 is SNHLY, CDR2 FYNNEI, per germline. The CDR3 DNA reads as TGTGCCAGCAGATGGACAAGTACATCCTACGAGCAGTACGTC. Protein sequence: CASRWTSTSYEQYV.